Given below is one T cell receptor beta chain in context. The table came from immunoSEQ multiplex PCR; TCRdb's copy has only in-frame clones and leaves some out. The sample lists under 6,500 clones, roughly 80% seen once, with 5.5% to 6.5% in the top ten. Germline loops: CDR1 SGHRS, CDR2 YFSETQ. The length of the CDR3 is 14 residues. V was trimmed by 3 bases and J by 1 base, leaving 7 bases between them. This record belongs to a study of chemoradiotherapy in HPV16-positive cancers. This sequence originates from a human donor with HPV-associated anogenital cancer. This chain uses TRBV5-1 with TRBJ2-2; tentative D call: TRBD1 (6 bases). The sample here was tumor tissue, taken from a patient who underwent chemoradiotherapy. The CDR3 loop is CASSSQGNTGELFF. CDR3 nucleotide sequence: TGCGCCAGCAGCTCACAGGGGAACACCGGGGAGCTGTTTTTT.